The T cell receptor beta chain under discussion was sequenced for a study of blood T cells in healthy people across ages. CDR1 and CDR2 from the germline V gene are PRHDT and FYEKMQ (reference sequence). Trimming took 5 bases from V and 9 from J; bases not matched to a gene: 14. CDR3 length equals 16 residues. The authors ran a second PCR of roughly 6 to 12 cycles using a sample-barcoded 5' primer and a J-beta primer mix. MiXCR was run by TCRdb on the 5' RACE reads, yielding one entry per CDR3 protein. The sample has 700,000 to 900,000 distinct CDR3 sequences, roughly 24% seen once. Healthy Caucasians from Russia aged about 6 to 95 served as donors. This clonotype was detected a few times. In addition, the sample was reused for a study of T cells of mothers and their children.

The source of this sequence is a boy aged 10-17 years in good health. Material for sequencing was blood. The chain employs TRBV13 and TRBJ2-1; 9 bases fit TRBD1. CDR3 sequence (DNA): TGTGCCAGCAGCCGAGTTGGACAGGGGCCGGACGGTGAGCAGTTCTTC. Translated, it gives CASSRVGQGPDGEQFF.